These 5 T cell receptor beta chains were all obtained from the same sample, sequenced in a study of blood T cell repertoires in COVID-19. Some clones are missing from TCRdb's copy, which holds only in-frame ones; the method was immunoSEQ multiplex PCR. The table lists tens of thousands of clones, more than 65% of them singletons. Sequences were obtained from peripheral blood. Receptor source: an elderly woman with active or convalescent COVID-19.

This clone was seen a few times. The chain recombines TRBV7-3 with TRBJ2-3; 10 bases match TRBD2. Germline CDR1 is SGHTA and CDR2 is FQGTGA. V lost 3 bases and J lost 4; bases outside the gene matches: 4. This CDR3 has 15 residues. CDR3 nucleotides: TGTGCCAGCAGCTTGAGCGGGGGGGCATCAGATACGCAGTATTTT. Translated: CASSLSGGASDTQYF. Using reference TRBV7-3 and TRBJ2-3 for the parts outside the CDR3, the full variable domain is GAGVSQTPSNKVTEKGKYVELRCDPISGHTALYWYRQSLGQGPEFLIYFQGTGAADDSGLPNDRFFAVRPEGSVSTLKIQRTERGDSAVYLCASSLSGGASDTQYFGPGTRLTVL.

This clone came up a few times. The chain has TRBV24-1 and TRBJ1-2; D gene unclear. The CDR3 totals 14 residues. Between the trimmed V and J ends, which lost 1 base and 2 bases, there was a span of 7 bases. Germline CDR1 reads KGHDR; CDR2 reads SFDVKD. CDR3 nucleotides: TGTGCCACCAGTGATTTCAAATCAAACTATGGCTACACCTTC. Its translation is CATSDFKSNYGYTF.

The DNA of the CDR3 is TGTGCCAGCAGCTTTGGCGGAGAGACCCAGTACTTC. This translates into CASSFGGETQYF. The V and J genes are TRBV7-9 and TRBJ2-5; D unresolved. Germline V gives CDR1 SEHNR, CDR2 FQNEAQ (reference sequence). CDR3 size: 12 residues. Trimming took 3 bases from V and 4 from J, leaving 6 bases between them.

This chain joins TRBV14 and TRBJ2-5; D may be TRBD2 (5 bases). This CDR3 is 15 amino acids long. V was clipped by 2 bases and J by 5 bases, with 15 bases between them. Germline V gene lookup returns CDR1 SGHDN and CDR2 FVKESK. The CDR3 loop is CASSQPLGGGETQYF. CDR3 bases: TGTGCCAGCAGCCAACCCCTTGGAGGTGGGGAGACCCAGTACTTC.

The chain recombines TRBV10-3 with TRBJ2-7; 7 bases match TRBD1. The CDR3 length is 14 residues. After removal of 6 bases from V and 0 bases from J, the junction contained 5 bases not matched to a gene. Germline V gives CDR1 ENHRY, CDR2 SYGVKD. The CDR3 nucleotides are TGTGCCATCAGAACAGGGGCCGGCTCCTACGAGCAGTACTTC. It encodes CAIRTGAGSYEQYF.